This paragraph covers one T cell receptor (beta chain) sequence. Its target is unknown. The data were obtained in a study of a mutant IDH1 vaccine in newly diagnosed glioma. As for the study in general: Onset of vaccination occurred 4-6 weeks following radiotherapy alone, or with temozolomide cycles. Among treated patients, roughly 62% were male and approximately 40% female, and mean age was roughly 40 years.

The table came from immunoSEQ multiplex PCR; TCRdb's copy has only in-frame clones and leaves some out. The sample lists tens of thousands of clones, 75% occurring once. Stated time point: week 47, end of study. Doses of 300 ug of mutant IDH1 20-mer peptide were given with topical imiquimod. The CDR3 length is 13 residues. CDR1 is SQVTM and CDR2 is ANQGSEA in the germline V gene. With 4 bases removed from V and 4 bases from J, the gap between germline ends came to 12 bases. This TCR came from a man in his forties or fifties with glioma. Here the sequenced sample was PBMCs, taken from a glioma patient whose treatment included an IDH1 peptide vaccine. The chain couples TRBV29-1 to TRBJ2-3, with D possibly being TRBD2 (5 bases). This chain's CDR3 is CSVVRLGADTQYF. CDR3 sequence (DNA): TGCAGCGTTGTTCGGCTCGGGGCAGATACGCAGTATTTT.